The rows below give T cell receptor beta chains drawn from one sample of a study of CD8 T cells in ankylosing spondylitis. Each CDR3 protein is one row after TCRdb ran MiXCR on the 5' RACE reads. The repertoire holds fewer than 250,000 distinct CDR3 sequences, with about 11% as singletons. The sequencing sample was made of blood, either unsorted or a sorted T cell fraction (not recorded which). These receptors came from a male donor with ankylosing spondylitis or in good health (not recorded which). Each CDR3 is given with its conserved first and last residue. The order of the fields is D gene, clone size, J gene, V gene, CDR3 protein, CDR3 DNA. D genes are given only for firm matches. Clone size, where shown, is once, few, many, or a class for clones that have expanded.

d_call: TRBD2; clone_size: many; j_call: TRBJ2-5; v_call: TRBV20-1; cdr3_aa: CSAISGLAGEETQYF; cdr3_nt: TGCAGTGCCATTTCGGGGCTAGCGGGAGAAGAGACCCAGTACTTC
d_call: TRBD2; clone_size: many; j_call: TRBJ2-7; v_call: TRBV20-1; cdr3_aa: CSANTWGGRSLEQYF; cdr3_nt: TGCAGTGCTAACACTTGGGGGGGGAGGTCCCTCGAGCAGTACTTC
d_call: .; clone_size: few; j_call: TRBJ2-1; v_call: TRBV13; cdr3_aa: CATGTSGHNEQFF; cdr3_nt: TGTGCCACCGGGACTTCTGGTCACAATGAGCAGTTCTTC
d_call: .; clone_size: many; j_call: TRBJ1-2; v_call: TRBV20-1; cdr3_aa: CSARESGAYGYTF; cdr3_nt: TGCAGTGCTAGAGAATCGGGGGCTTATGGCTACACCTTC
d_call: .; clone_size: .; j_call: TRBJ1-3; v_call: TRBV12-3/TRBV12-4; cdr3_aa: CASSLAGGTGNTIYF; cdr3_nt: TGTGCCAGCAGTTTGGCCGGAGGTACTGGAAACACCATATATTTT
d_call: TRBD1; clone_size: few; j_call: TRBJ1-5; v_call: TRBV20-1; cdr3_aa: CSARDRQGLSNQPQHF; cdr3_nt: TGCAGTGCTAGAGATCGACAGGGTTTAAGCAATCAGCCCCAGCATTTT
d_call: .; clone_size: many; j_call: TRBJ1-2; v_call: TRBV6-1; cdr3_aa: CASIEQGNNYGYTF; cdr3_nt: TGTGCCAGCATAGAACAGGGAAATAACTATGGCTACACCTTC
d_call: .; clone_size: many; j_call: TRBJ2-5; v_call: TRBV3-1; cdr3_aa: CASSQRGTLESETQYF; cdr3_nt: TGTGCCAGCAGCCAACGAGGGACTCTCGAATCAGAGACCCAGTACTTC
d_call: .; clone_size: many; j_call: TRBJ1-2; v_call: TRBV30; cdr3_aa: CAWSVRGVLANYGYTF; cdr3_nt: TGTGCCTGGAGTGTACGAGGGGTATTGGCTAACTATGGCTACACCTTC
d_call: TRBD2; clone_size: few; j_call: TRBJ2-1; v_call: TRBV20-1; cdr3_aa: CSARIAGGRTYNEQFF; cdr3_nt: TGCAGTGCTAGGATCGCGGGGGGACGAACCTACAATGAGCAGTTCTTC
d_call: TRBD2; clone_size: .; j_call: TRBJ2-2; v_call: TRBV29-1; cdr3_aa: CSVDSGVAGLRGTGELFF; cdr3_nt: TGCAGCGTGGACTCTGGAGTAGCGGGGCTCCGAGGAACCGGGGAGCTGTTTTTT
d_call: .; clone_size: few; j_call: TRBJ2-7; v_call: TRBV20-1; cdr3_aa: CSARDRSRYEQYF; cdr3_nt: TGCAGTGCTAGAGATAGAAGTCGTTACGAGCAGTACTTC
d_call: TRBD1; clone_size: few; j_call: TRBJ1-5; v_call: TRBV6-5; cdr3_aa: CASSYRRQGGNQPQHF; cdr3_nt: TGTGCCAGCAGTTACCGTAGGCAGGGGGGCAATCAGCCCCAGCATTTT
d_call: .; clone_size: .; j_call: TRBJ2-1; v_call: TRBV5-1; cdr3_aa: CASSLSLDNKQFF; cdr3_nt: TGCGCCAGTAGCTTGTCCCTGGACAATAAGCAGTTCTTC
d_call: .; clone_size: many; j_call: TRBJ2-1; v_call: TRBV20-1; cdr3_aa: CSATTGTRVGNEQFF; cdr3_nt: TGCAGTGCTACCACAGGGACCCGGGTCGGCAATGAGCAGTTCTTC
d_call: TRBD2; clone_size: many; j_call: TRBJ2-1; v_call: TRBV20-1; cdr3_aa: CSARDRASGRAWSYNEQFF; cdr3_nt: TGCAGTGCTAGAGATCGGGCTAGCGGGAGGGCCTGGTCCTACAATGAGCAGTTCTTC
d_call: TRBD1; clone_size: few; j_call: TRBJ1-1; v_call: TRBV30; cdr3_aa: CAWSGQGAGTEAFF; cdr3_nt: TGTGCCTGGTCTGGACAGGGGGCAGGAACTGAAGCTTTCTTT
d_call: .; clone_size: many; j_call: TRBJ2-7; v_call: TRBV12-3/TRBV12-4; cdr3_aa: CASSAGQTLAIYEQYF; cdr3_nt: TGTGCCAGCAGTGCTGGACAGACCCTAGCCATCTACGAGCAGTACTTC
d_call: TRBD1; clone_size: .; j_call: TRBJ1-6; v_call: TRBV30; cdr3_aa: CAWSRGQGANSPLHF; cdr3_nt: TGTGCCTGGAGTAGGGGACAGGGGGCGAATTCACCCCTCCACTTT
d_call: .; clone_size: many; j_call: TRBJ1-2; v_call: TRBV15; cdr3_aa: CATSRRPNYGYTF; cdr3_nt: TGTGCCACCAGCAGAAGACCTAACTATGGCTACACCTTC
d_call: TRBD1; clone_size: many; j_call: TRBJ1-2; v_call: TRBV29-1; cdr3_aa: CSVEDRGQSYGYTF; cdr3_nt: TGCAGCGTTGAGGACAGGGGGCAGAGCTATGGCTACACCTTC
d_call: TRBD1; clone_size: many; j_call: TRBJ1-5; v_call: TRBV29-1; cdr3_aa: CSVRDSWSQPQHF; cdr3_nt: TGCAGCGTTAGGGACAGTTGGAGTCAGCCCCAGCATTTT
d_call: .; clone_size: many; j_call: TRBJ2-1; v_call: TRBV20-1; cdr3_aa: CSARDPLVIRRSYNEQFF; cdr3_nt: TGCAGTGCTAGAGATCCCCTGGTTATCCGACGCTCCTACAATGAGCAGTTCTTC
d_call: .; clone_size: many; j_call: TRBJ2-7; v_call: TRBV5-1; cdr3_aa: CASSLETSPRVQYF; cdr3_nt: TGCGCCAGCAGCTTGGAAACCAGCCCTAGGGTGCAGTACTTC
d_call: TRBD1; clone_size: many; j_call: TRBJ2-5; v_call: TRBV4-1; cdr3_aa: CASSQDPQGGETQYF; cdr3_nt: TGCGCCAGCAGCCAAGATCCACAGGGGGGAGAGACCCAGTACTTC
d_call: .; clone_size: many; j_call: TRBJ1-2; v_call: TRBV20-1; cdr3_aa: CSARGPLGDGYTF; cdr3_nt: TGCAGTGCTAGAGGACCGCTGGGGGATGGCTACACCTTC
d_call: TRBD2; clone_size: few; j_call: TRBJ2-3; v_call: TRBV11-1; cdr3_aa: CASSPTSGGAGVPDTQYF; cdr3_nt: TGTGCCAGCAGCCCAACTAGCGGGGGGGCAGGGGTCCCAGATACGCAGTATTTT
d_call: .; clone_size: .; j_call: TRBJ2-2; v_call: TRBV6-5; cdr3_aa: CASSYSRDNTGELFF; cdr3_nt: TGTGCCAGCAGTTACTCGAGGGACAACACCGGGGAGCTGTTTTTT
d_call: .; clone_size: many; j_call: TRBJ1-5; v_call: TRBV6-6; cdr3_aa: CASSYRAIEPQHF; cdr3_nt: TGTGCCAGCAGTTACAGAGCTATCGAGCCCCAGCATTTT